The text below deals with one T cell receptor beta chain. Different DNA sequences within this sample yield the same CDR3. Once RNA had been extracted, it was reverse transcribed into cDNA to act as the sequencing template. Profiled with immunoSEQ multiplex PCR; TCRdb holds only in-frame clones, not every one. The table includes about 98,000 clones, 35% to 50% detected once. These data belong to a study of CD8+ T cells in alopecia areata. This CDR3 spans 14 amino acids. Germline CDR1 reads SQVTM; CDR2 reads ANQGSEA. Trimming took off 4 bases at V and 1 base at J, with 10 bases between the two ends. Sequenced: CD4+ T cells sorted from blood. The gene calls are TRBV29-1 and TRBJ2-2; D gene unclear. The receptor's source is a human donor with alopecia areata. CDR3 bases: TGCAGCGTTGGGGGTGGGCGGAACACCGGGGAGCTGTTTTTT. Its translation is CSVGGGRNTGELFF.